The clone carrying this T cell receptor beta chain was picked up a small number of times. As yet, its antigen is unknown. Germline values: CDR1 LGHNA, CDR2 YNFKEQ. J gave up 0 bases and V 4 bases, and 2 bases lay outside the gene matches. This CDR3 has 16 residues. The data were taken from a study of blood T cells in healthy people across ages. The authors ran a second PCR of roughly 6 to 12 cycles using a sample-barcoded 5' primer and a J-beta primer mix. Via MiXCR, TCRdb re-called the 5' RACE reads, giving one row per CDR3 protein. The sample includes over 700,000 distinct CDR3 sequences, 25% of them seen just once. Study results and caveats: Estimated diversity, derived from one million T cells, was regarded as an underestimate. Older age coincided with a roughly linear decline in TCR beta diversity per million T cells.

Every donor contributed roughly 10 milliliters of peripheral blood by blood draw. The same data also contributed to another study, on T cells of mothers and their children.

The TCR sequence derives from a boy aged 5-17 years in good health. The sequenced material came from blood. The V call is TRBV4-2, the J call TRBJ2-1; 11 nucleotides match TRBD2. The CDR3 nucleotides read TGTGCCAGCAGCCCACTAGCGGGAGCCTCCTACAATGAGCAGTTCTTC. Its translation is CASSPLAGASYNEQFF.